Each of the 28 T cell receptor beta chains below was sequenced from the same sample in a study of Ad26.COV2.S vaccination and SARS-CoV-2 variants. TCRdb keeps only in-frame clones here, not all; method: immunoSEQ multiplex PCR. The data contain approximately 410,000 clones, approximately 92% of them seen just once; the ten biggest clones take up 1.5% to 2%. Treatment described: about 20 received Ad26.COV2.S at low or high dose, single or two shots; about five received placebo; per-sample allocation not given. It was on day 63 after the first vaccine or placebo injection that samples were taken. The specimen was peripheral blood, collected in a trial of Ad26.COV2.S vaccine versus placebo. The receptors were gathered from a person between 18 and 59 years old who received the Ad26.COV2.S COVID-19 vaccine or a placebo.

The chain carries TRBV7-9 and TRBJ1-1, with 12 bases identical to TRBD1. Germline-derived CDR1 and CDR2 are SEHNR and FQNEAQ (reference sequence). V was pared by 3 bases and J by 5 bases, with 7 bases of the junction left unmatched. The CDR3 has 16 amino acids. CDR3 DNA sequence: TGTGCCAGCAGCTTGGGGACAGGGGGCGAGCGGACTGAAGCTTTCTTT. Residues: CASSLGTGGERTEAFF. The full variable domain, its missing parts supplied by reference TRBV7-9 and TRBJ1-1, is DTGVSQNPRHKITKRGQNVTFRCDPISEHNRLYWYRQTLGQGPEFLTYFQNEAQLEKSRLLSDRFSAERPKGSFSTLEIQRTEQGDSAMYLCASSLGTGGERTEAFFGQGTRLTVV.

The V and J genes are TRBV2 and TRBJ2-1; TRBD2 aligns across 10 bases. Germline loops: CDR1 SNHLY, CDR2 FYNNEI. J was trimmed by 5 bases and V by 8 bases; bases with no gene match: 9. The CDR3 runs to 15 residues. The CDR3 DNA is TGTGCCAGCGGTCCCTCTAGCGGGGGAGACAATGAGCAGTTCTTC. Protein: CASGPSSGGDNEQFF.

V is TRBV5-1 and J is TRBJ2-7; 9 bases agree with TRBD1. The J segment lost 1 base and the V segment lost 4 bases, leaving 6 bases of the junction unmatched. The germline CDR1 and CDR2 sequences are SGHRS and YFSETQ. The CDR3 covers 15 residues. The CDR3, as DNA: TGCGCCAGCAGCATAGGGGGACAGGGATCCTACGAGCAGTACTTC. Amino acids: CASSIGGQGSYEQYF.

CDR3: CAWSVRGTGGGNTIYF. CDR3 DNA sequence: TGTGCCTGGAGTGTACGCGGGACAGGAGGGGGAAACACCATATATTTT. The chain employs TRBV30 and TRBJ1-3, with 8 bases aligning to TRBD1. The trim removed 0 bases at V and 4 bases at J, leaving 8 bases unmatched. This CDR3 comprises 16 residues. Per germline, CDR1 GTSNPN and CDR2 SVGIG (reference sequence).

V gene TRBV5-4 combines with J gene TRBJ1-1, with TRBD1 as a possible D gene (5 bases). V was shortened by 0 bases and J by 3 bases, with 9 bases between the two germline ends. Germline CDR1 and CDR2: SGHNT and YYREEE (reference sequence). This CDR3 is built from 14 residues. CDR3 nucleotide sequence: TGTGCCAGCAGCTTGGGAGGGGACTACACTGAAGCTTTCTTT. Its translation is CASSLGGDYTEAFF.

The chain carries TRBV24-1 and TRBJ2-3; 9 bases are shared with TRBD1. Unmatched junction bases numbered 14, after V lost 9 bases and J lost 2 bases. CDR3 length: 17 residues. Germline lookup yields CDR1 KGHDR and CDR2 SFDVKD. CDR3 DNA sequence: TGTGCCACCGAAGGGACAGGGCTTTCTCACAACACAGATACGCAGTATTTT. Translation: CATEGTGLSHNTDTQYF.

The gene calls are TRBV12-3 or TRBV12-4 and TRBJ2-7, with D possibly being TRBD1 (6 bases). Trimming removed 4 bases from V and 0 bases from J, with 7 bases in between. This CDR3 spans 13 amino acids. CDR3 sequence reads: CASSWGRSYEQYF. CDR3 bases: TGTGCCAGCAGTTGGGGGCGCTCCTACGAGCAGTACTTC.

The J gene is TRBJ1-5, the V gene TRBV6-2 or TRBV6-3, with D perhaps matching TRBD1 (5 bases). CDR1 is MNHEY and CDR2 is SVGEGT in the germline V gene. CDR3 length equals 16 residues. V was pared by 5 bases and J by 5 bases, with 19 bases between. The chain's CDR3 is CASSQPSGGTYQPQHF. The CDR3, as DNA: TGTGCCAGCAGTCAACCCTCTGGGGGGACTTATCAGCCCCAGCATTTT.

The chain joins TRBV2 to TRBJ2-5, with 8 bases that match TRBD2. V lost 8 bases to trimming and J lost 4 bases; unmatched junction nucleotides: 6. The CDR3 is 13 amino acids. Germline CDR1 SNHLY, CDR2 FYNNEI. CDR3 region: CASRRTSSETQYF. The CDR3, as DNA: TGTGCCAGCCGGCGGACTAGCTCAGAGACCCAGTACTTC.

The V gene is TRBV4-1, the J gene TRBJ2-7, with TRBD1 matching 9 bases. CDR3 length equals 15 residues. With 3 bases clipped from V and 0 bases from J, the junction kept 3 bases outside the gene matches. In germline, CDR1 is MGHRA, CDR2 YSYEKL. Written as DNA, the CDR3 is TGCGCCAGCAGCCATCTGACAGGGGGCTCCTACGAGCAGTACTTC. This encodes CASSHLTGGSYEQYF.

This clone was picked up a small number of times. The J gene is TRBJ2-2, the V gene TRBV7-2; D may be TRBD1 (6 bases). The V gene's germline CDR1 is SGHTA and CDR2 FQGNSA. This CDR3 is built from 15 residues. Trimming shortened V by 5 bases and J by 5 bases, and 15 bases separated the two germline ends. The CDR3: CASSPGGATTGELFF. The CDR3 region has the DNA TGTGCCAGCAGCCCTGGGGGCGCAACAACCGGGGAGCTGTTTTTT. The complete variable domain, with remaining parts taken from reference TRBV7-2 and TRBJ2-2, reads GAGVSQSPSNKVTEKGKDVELRCDPISGHTALYWYRQSLGQGLEFLIYFQGNSAPDKSGLPSDRFSAERTGGSVSTLTIQRTQQEDSAVYLCASSPGGATTGELFFGEGSRLTVL.

This chain uses TRBV6-2 or TRBV6-3 with TRBJ2-7, with 7 bases identical to TRBD1. There are 13 residues in the CDR3. V lost 2 bases, J lost 4 bases, and 2 bases stayed unmatched. CDR1 and CDR2 (germline): MNHEY, SVGEGT. In nucleotides, the CDR3 is TGTGCCAGCAGTTACGAACAGGGGTACGAGCAGTACTTC. It is translated as CASSYEQGYEQYF.

V is TRBV6-2 or TRBV6-3 and J is TRBJ1-1, with TRBD1 as a possible D gene (5 bases). The germline V gene encodes CDR1 MNHEY and CDR2 SVGEGT. CDR3 size: 13 residues. V was cut by 5 bases and J by 4 bases, with 11 bases left in between. The CDR3 sequence is CASSVQGFTEAFF. The CDR3 bases are TGTGCCAGCAGTGTCCAGGGTTTCACTGAAGCTTTCTTT.

The chain joins TRBV2 to TRBJ2-5; 9 bases agree with TRBD2. This CDR3 is built from 15 residues. CDR1 and CDR2 from the germline V gene are SNHLY and FYNNEI. Trimming at V came to 6 bases and at J to 2 bases, leaving 7 bases not matched to a gene. CDR3: CASSPQRGAQETQYF. In DNA, the CDR3 is TGTGCCAGCAGCCCCCAGCGGGGGGCTCAAGAGACCCAGTACTTC.

The rearrangement joins TRBV19 to TRBJ2-5; 11 bases line up with TRBD2. The CDR3 is 16 amino acids. In germline, CDR1 is LNHDA, CDR2 SQIVND (reference sequence). The junction had 7 bases not matched to a gene; V was cut back by 7 bases and J by 0 bases. The CDR3 reads CASTTPGLADQETQYF. The CDR3, as DNA: TGTGCCAGTACCACCCCGGGACTAGCGGACCAAGAGACCCAGTACTTC.

The V call is TRBV20-1, the J call TRBJ1-2; D gene unclear. V was cut by 8 bases and J by 5 bases, with 12 bases left in between. Germline loops: CDR1 DFQATT, CDR2 SNEGSKA (reference sequence). The CDR3 has 11 amino acids. In DNA, the CDR3 is TGCAGTCCATCGATGGGTTATGGCTACACCTTC. Encoded protein: CSPSMGYGYTF.

This clone has just one count. The chain links TRBV30 to TRBJ1-4; D gene uncertain. This CDR3 is built from 15 residues. Germline CDR1 reads GTSNPN; CDR2 reads SVGIG (reference sequence). V shed 7 bases and J shed 6 bases, with 21 bases lying between them. DNA of the CDR3: TGTGCCTCTACTGGAAGTCGGAGTCGGGATGAAAAACTGTTTTTT. It codes for CASTGSRSRDEKLFF.

The chain has TRBV7-8 and TRBJ2-1; possible D gene TRBD2, 7 bases. V shed 1 base and J shed 0 bases, with 13 bases lying between them. Germline lookup yields CDR1 SGHVS and CDR2 FQNEAQ. The CDR3 covers 17 residues. The CDR3 bases are TGTGCCAGCAGCTTAGGTGGCGGGGGCGGCTCCTACAATGAGCAGTTCTTC. Protein sequence: CASSLGGGGGSYNEQFF.

The V gene is TRBV9, the J gene TRBJ1-1, with D unresolved. The CDR3 is made up of 14 amino acids. Germline V gives CDR1 SGDLS, CDR2 YYNGEE. V lost 4 bases and J lost 3, with 13 bases in between. CDR3 coding DNA: TGTGCCAGCAGCCCTCATCAGCAGGACACTGAAGCTTTCTTT. This sequence encodes CASSPHQQDTEAFF.

V gene TRBV18 combines with J gene TRBJ2-5; D remains unclear. Trimming stripped 6 bases from V and 4 bases from J, with 9 bases between. CDR1 KGHSH and CDR2 LQKENI come from the germline V gene. The CDR3 consists of 12 residues. CDR3 sequence (DNA): TGTGCCAGCTCGCCCGCGCGAGAGACCCAGTACTTC. It encodes CASSPARETQYF.

DNA for the CDR3: TGTGCCAGCAGCCCCATCGGCCGGGGAGGGGGCACTGAAGCTTTCTTT. This sequence encodes CASSPIGRGGGTEAFF. The rearrangement uses TRBV28 and TRBJ1-1, with TRBD1 as a possible D gene (6 bases). The CDR3 has 16 amino acids. V was clipped by 6 bases and J by 4 bases, with 21 bases between them. Germline assignment: CDR1 MDHEN and CDR2 SYDVKM.

The V gene is TRBV6-6, the J gene TRBJ1-6; 10 positions match TRBD1. Trimming removed 5 bases from V and 9 bases from J; junction bases left unmatched: 13. This CDR3 contains 17 residues. Germline V lookup: CDR1 MNHNY, CDR2 SVGAGI (reference sequence). Here the CDR3 reads CASSPPFPTGGGSPLHF. The CDR3 DNA reads as TGTGCCAGCAGTCCCCCCTTCCCGACAGGGGGCGGTTCACCCCTCCACTTT.

CDR3 sequence (DNA): TGTGCCAGCAGCTTGGACAGGGTTAACACCGGGGAGCTGTTTTTT. Its protein is CASSLDRVNTGELFF. V is TRBV7-6 and J is TRBJ2-2; 8 bases are shared with TRBD1. This CDR3 has 15 residues. The germline gives CDR1 SGHVS, CDR2 FNYEAQ. Trimming cost V 3 bases and J 2 bases; bases outside gene matches: 2.

The chain joins TRBV18 to TRBJ2-1, with 14 bases that match TRBD2. Germline-derived CDR1 and CDR2 are KGHSH and LQKENI. V dropped 2 bases and J dropped 0; count of bases not matched to a gene: 6. CDR3 size: 19 residues. Here the CDR3 reads CASSPLGTSGGSSYNEQFF. CDR3 sequence (DNA): TGTGCCAGCTCACCATTGGGGACTAGCGGGGGTAGCTCCTACAATGAGCAGTTCTTC.

The chain combines TRBV4-1 with TRBJ2-3; D perhaps matches TRBD1 (5 bases). Trimming pared 1 base from V and 2 bases from J, leaving 19 bases between. CDR1 and CDR2 from the germline V gene are MGHRA and YSYEKL. The CDR3 contains 18 residues. The chain's CDR3 is CASSQGQTQGPYTDTQYF. The CDR3 region has the DNA TGCGCCAGCAGCCAAGGACAGACACAAGGACCCTACACAGATACGCAGTATTTT.

The gene calls are TRBV10-2 and TRBJ1-1, with D uncertain. CDR1 and CDR2 (germline): WSHSY, SAAADI. The ends were cut back, 8 bases at V and 0 bases at J, with 7 bases in the middle. This CDR3 is built from 12 residues. For the CDR3, the DNA is TGCGCCAGCCGAGAAATGAACACTGAAGCTTTCTTT. Translating gives CASREMNTEAFF.

This sequence joins TRBV27 and TRBJ2-5; TRBD2 matches 15 bases. This CDR3 comprises 16 residues. The V gene's germline CDR1 is MNHEY and CDR2 SMNVEV (reference sequence). The trim removed 5 bases at V and 3 bases at J, leaving 4 bases unmatched. CDR3 residues: CASSPRTSGGEETQYF. DNA of the CDR3: TGTGCCAGCAGTCCTCGGACTAGCGGGGGGGAAGAGACCCAGTACTTC.

The V call is TRBV4-1, the J call TRBJ2-7, with unresolved D. CDR3 length equals 13 residues. Germline V gene lookup returns CDR1 MGHRA and CDR2 YSYEKL. Trimming stripped 2 bases from V and 3 bases from J, with 8 bases between. The chain's CDR3 is CASSQTEIYEQYF. Here the CDR3 DNA reads TGCGCCAGCAGCCAAACAGAGATCTACGAGCAGTACTTC.